This T cell receptor beta chain stems from a study of regulatory T cells in long-lasting Graves disease (dated by TCRdb to about 2021). For the wider study: Persistent Graves' disease was defined as antithyroid drug treatment for over 5 years with persistently positive TSH receptor autoantibodies. Peripheral blood TCR sequencing and RNA sequencing compared persistent Graves' disease patients with newly diagnosed Graves' disease patients. The study was registered as a clinical trial and conducted in China. A total of roughly 35 samples underwent TCR sequencing: some 13 from persistent and 20 from newly diagnosed Graves' disease patients. Persistent Graves' disease patients in the clinical cohort had taken antithyroid drugs for around 10 years on average.

This clonotype was counted between two and nine times. Its antigen remains undetermined. Base qualities are not at hand, and no much larger clone is one base apart. General conclusions and limits of the study: The small sample size was acknowledged by the authors as a limitation that may reduce accuracy. Compared with newly diagnosed patients, persistent Graves' disease patients had lower TCR Shannon entropy and fewer highly expanded clones, which suggests clonal expansion. Persistent disease showed preferential use of TRBV28, TRBJ1-2 and TRBJ2-5, whereas newly diagnosed disease favored TRBV20-1 and TRBJ2-1. Only the TCR beta chain was sequenced and analyzed. More public clonotypes were shared among persistent patients (roughly 2,900) than among newly diagnosed patients (roughly 960). The study examined only peripheral blood because the primary lesion, thyroid tissue, could not be accessed.

The time point label on this specimen signifies: persistent/refractory GD, antithyroid drugs over 5 years with positive TRAb. RNA was extracted from PBMCs in TRIzol for both TCR sequencing and RNA sequencing. Graves' disease was diagnosed according to American Thyroid Association guidelines. Patients for the study were recruited at an endocrinology department in Xi'an, China. Each patient gave around 9 milliliters of peripheral blood, collected in an EDTA anticoagulant tube. PBMCs were isolated by Ficoll Paque Plus density gradient separation without further T cell sorting. An Agilent 2100 Bioanalyzer and agarose gel were used to check RNA quality, while a NanoDrop 2000 measured RNA concentration. The library was made by multiplex PCR. The instrument given in TCRdb is Illumina HiSeq 4000. TCR beta libraries were built with iRepertoire HTBI primers and Arm-PCR amplification of CDR3 regions. Before sequencing, the PCR products underwent gel purification. The authors' pipeline ran thus. Gene usage analysis of CDR3 amino acid clonotypes relied on the roughly 60 TRBV and 14 TRBJ segments identified across samples. Filtered high-quality paired reads were merged into contigs using COPE and FqMerger. BLAST was used to align contigs to IMGT TRBV, TRBD and TRBJ reference genes, with CDR3 defined following IMGT. Any clonotype with a frequency above 0.1% was counted as a highly expanded clone. Shannon entropy was used to measure repertoire diversity, and the Gini coefficient was used to measure V-J evenness. A clonotype found in more than one individual was treated as public. TCRdb's own reprocessing of the public reads used fastp at Q25 and MiXCR and kept productive beta chains. One record per CDR3 amino acid sequence lists the most common genes and DNA. The V and J calls here are based on TCRdb, not the publication. This sample is represented by 500,000 to 700,000 distinct CDR3 sequences; approximately 31% of them were singletons. Of the sample, about two fifths is held by the ten largest clones.

The CDR3 measures 14 amino acids from cysteine to phenylalanine. Just the 42-base CDR3 DNA is kept, in frame starting at base 1. V was cut back by 4 bases and J by 1 base, leaving a gap of 10 bases between them. The sample here was peripheral blood mononuclear cells (PBMCs), taken when the disease was refractory, from a patient treated with antithyroid drugs. The source of this sequence is a female donor with Graves disease. The chain couples TRBV12-3 or TRBV12-4 to TRBJ1-2; a tentative D call is TRBD1 (5 bases match). The DNA reads TGTGCCAGCAGTTACCGACAGCATAACTATGGCTACACCTTC. It is translated as CASSYRQHNYGYTF.